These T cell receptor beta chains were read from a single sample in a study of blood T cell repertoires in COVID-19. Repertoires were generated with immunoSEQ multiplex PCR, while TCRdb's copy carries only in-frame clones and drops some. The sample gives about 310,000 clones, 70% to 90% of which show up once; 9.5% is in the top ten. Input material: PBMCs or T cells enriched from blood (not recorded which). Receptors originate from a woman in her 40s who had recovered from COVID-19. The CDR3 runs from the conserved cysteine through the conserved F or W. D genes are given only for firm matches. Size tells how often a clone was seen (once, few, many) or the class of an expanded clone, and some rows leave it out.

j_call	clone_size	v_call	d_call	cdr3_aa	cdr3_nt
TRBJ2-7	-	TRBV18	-	CASSPPERSSYEQYF	TGTGCCAGCTCACCACCGGAAAGGAGCTCCTACGAGCAGTACTTC
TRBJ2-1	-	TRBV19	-	CASSIGPDQEFF	TGTGCCAGTAGTATTGGCCCCGATCAGGAGTTCTTC
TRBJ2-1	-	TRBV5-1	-	CASSLEGTLKMDEQFF	TGCGCCAGCAGCTTGGAGGGGACTCTCAAAATGGATGAGCAGTTCTTC
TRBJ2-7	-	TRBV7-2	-	CASSLGGLGATQPQYEQYF	TGTGCCAGCAGCTTAGGGGGGTTGGGGGCAACACAACCACAATACGAGCAGTACTTC
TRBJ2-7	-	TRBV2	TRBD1	CASRFPAGTGGDYEQYF	TGTGCCAGCAGATTCCCTGCAGGGACAGGGGGCGATTACGAGCAGTACTTC
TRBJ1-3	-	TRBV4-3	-	CASSQDPASSGNTIYF	TGCGCCAGCAGCCAAGACCCAGCGAGCTCTGGAAACACCATATATTTT
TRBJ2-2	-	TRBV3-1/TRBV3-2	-	CASSPGGQTGELFF	TGTGCCAGCAGCCCCGGGGGACAGACCGGGGAGCTGTTTTTT
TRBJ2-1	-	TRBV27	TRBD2	CASSPGLNPINEQFF	TGTGCCAGCAGCCCGGGACTAAACCCCATCAATGAGCAGTTCTTC
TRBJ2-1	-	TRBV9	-	CASSPRFEYNEQFF	TGTGCCAGCAGCCCCCGATTCGAGTACAATGAGCAGTTCTTC
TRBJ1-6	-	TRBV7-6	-	CASSLADTGTPLHF	TGTGCCAGCAGCTTAGCAGACACAGGGACACCCCTCCACTTT
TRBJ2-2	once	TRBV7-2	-	CASSLVRFTGELFF	TGTGCCAGCAGCTTAGTACGGTTCACCGGGGAGCTGTTTTTT
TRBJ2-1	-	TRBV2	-	CASSGGWSETRQGNEQFF	TGTGCCAGCAGTGGAGGCTGGAGCGAGACTAGGCAAGGCAATGAGCAGTTCTTC
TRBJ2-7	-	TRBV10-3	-	CAISESTIHRLLYEQYF	TGTGCCATCAGTGAGTCGACTATCCACCGGCTCCTCTACGAGCAGTACTTC
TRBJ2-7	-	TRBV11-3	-	CASSFQQASRYF	TGTGCCAGCAGCTTCCAACAGGCGTCGAGGTACTTC
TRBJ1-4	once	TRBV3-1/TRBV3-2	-	CASSQDIGAEEKLFF	TGTGCCAGCAGCCAAGATATTGGGGCGGAGGAAAAACTGTTTTTT
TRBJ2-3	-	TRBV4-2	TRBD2	CASSQVSSGSFDTQYF	TGTGCCAGCAGCCAAGTGTCTAGCGGGAGCTTCGATACGCAGTATTTT
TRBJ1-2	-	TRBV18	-	CASSYREADGYTF	TGTGCCAGCTCTTATAGGGAAGCGGATGGCTACACCTTC
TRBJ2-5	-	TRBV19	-	CASRLAPSRETQYF	TGTGCCAGTAGGCTAGCCCCAAGTAGAGAGACCCAGTACTTC
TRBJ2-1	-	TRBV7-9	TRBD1	CASGWTGGNEQFF	TGTGCCAGCGGATGGACAGGGGGCAATGAGCAGTTCTTC
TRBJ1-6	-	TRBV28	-	CASSFGLEGRNSPLHF	TGTGCCAGCAGTTTTGGCCTAGAGGGTCGGAATTCACCCCTCCACTTT
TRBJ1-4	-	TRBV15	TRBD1	CATSRVDRDGEKLFF	TGTGCCACCAGCAGAGTGGACAGGGACGGTGAAAAACTGTTTTTT
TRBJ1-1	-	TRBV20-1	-	CSASRGRWTEAFF	TGCAGTGCTAGTAGAGGGAGGTGGACTGAAGCTTTCTTT
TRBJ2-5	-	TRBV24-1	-	CATSESTGGRGVQETQYF	TGTGCCACCAGTGAGTCCACCGGAGGGAGGGGGGTCCAAGAGACCCAGTACTTC
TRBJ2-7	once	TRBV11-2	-	CASSFKFYVDEQYF	TGTGCCAGCAGCTTCAAGTTCTACGTTGACGAGCAGTACTTC
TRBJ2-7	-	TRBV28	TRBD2	CASSSPRSLAGLRDEQYF	TGTGCCAGCAGTTCACCCAGATCATTAGCGGGATTGAGGGACGAGCAGTACTTC
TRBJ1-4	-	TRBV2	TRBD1	CASSVDRALANEKLFF	TGTGCCAGCAGTGTGGACAGGGCTTTGGCTAATGAAAAACTGTTTTTT
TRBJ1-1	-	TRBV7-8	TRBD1	CASSLEEGGQGHWDTEAFF	TGTGCCAGCAGCTTAGAAGAAGGGGGACAGGGCCACTGGGACACTGAAGCTTTCTTT
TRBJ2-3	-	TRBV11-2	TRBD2	CASSLGLASSTDTQYF	TGTGCCAGCAGCTTGGGACTAGCGTCTAGCACAGATACGCAGTATTTT
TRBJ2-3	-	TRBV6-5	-	CASSNPAVDTQYF	TGTGCCAGCAGCAATCCGGCGGTAGATACGCAGTATTTT
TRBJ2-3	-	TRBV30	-	CAWKWLTSTDTQYF	TGTGCCTGGAAGTGGTTAACTAGCACAGATACGCAGTATTTT
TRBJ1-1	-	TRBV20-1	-	CSARDREKAFF	TGCAGTGCTAGAGATCGGGAAAAAGCTTTCTTT
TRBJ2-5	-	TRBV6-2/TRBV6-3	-	CASSYPPRGQLQETQYF	TGTGCCAGCAGTTACCCCCCTCGGGGTCAGCTCCAAGAGACCCAGTACTTC
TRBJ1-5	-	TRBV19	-	CASTGRVGNQPQHF	TGTGCCAGTACCGGGCGGGTGGGGAATCAGCCCCAGCATTTT
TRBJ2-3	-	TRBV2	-	CASSTQDTLHTQYF	TGTGCCAGCTCAACTCAAGACACATTGCACACGCAGTATTTT
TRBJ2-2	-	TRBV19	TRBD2	CASSTGTSVNTGELFF	TGTGCCAGTAGTACCGGGACTAGCGTGAACACCGGGGAGCTGTTTTTT
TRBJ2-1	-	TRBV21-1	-	CASNSGTGEFNEQFF	TGTGCCAGCAACTCCGGGACAGGGGAATTCAATGAGCAGTTCTTC
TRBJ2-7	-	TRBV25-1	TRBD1	CASSEPGTGTHEQYF	TGTGCCAGCAGTGAACCCGGGACAGGGACTCACGAGCAGTACTTC
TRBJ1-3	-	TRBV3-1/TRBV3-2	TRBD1	CASSQVDRGGNTIYF	TGTGCCAGCAGCCAAGTGGACAGGGGTGGAAACACCATATATTTT
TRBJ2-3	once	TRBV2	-	CASSGWRTAGDTQYF	TGTGCCAGCAGTGGGTGGCGGACAGCAGGAGATACGCAGTATTTT
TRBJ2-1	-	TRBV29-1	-	CSVERRGDGNEQFF	TGCAGCGTTGAAAGGCGGGGAGATGGAAATGAGCAGTTCTTC
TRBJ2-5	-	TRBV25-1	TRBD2	CASSGTSRETQYF	TGTGCCAGCAGTGGGACTAGCAGGGAGACCCAGTACTTC
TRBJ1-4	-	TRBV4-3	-	CASSQGSGANEKLFF	TGCGCCAGCAGCCAAGGCTCAGGGGCAAATGAAAAACTGTTTTTT
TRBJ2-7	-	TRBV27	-	CASTSPGFHEQYF	TGTGCCAGCACCTCGCCAGGGTTTCACGAGCAGTACTTC
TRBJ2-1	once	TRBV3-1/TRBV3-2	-	CASRKLGRSSDEQFF	TGTGCCAGCCGCAAACTCGGGAGATCGAGTGATGAGCAGTTCTTC
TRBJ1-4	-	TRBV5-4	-	CASSLDRVDEKLFF	TGTGCCAGCAGCTTGGACAGGGTAGATGAAAAACTGTTTTTT
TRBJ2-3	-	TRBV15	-	CATSRDGQRGTDTQYF	TGTGCCACCAGCAGAGATGGCCAGCGGGGCACAGATACGCAGTATTTT
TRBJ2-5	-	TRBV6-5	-	CASSLGGAGSGETQYF	TGTGCCAGCAGTTTAGGGGGAGCGGGAAGTGGAGAGACCCAGTACTTC
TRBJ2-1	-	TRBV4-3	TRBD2	CASSQDQVAGAYNEQFF	TGCGCCAGCAGCCAAGATCAGGTAGCGGGGGCCTACAATGAGCAGTTCTTC
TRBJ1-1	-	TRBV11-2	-	CASSLAKNTEAFF	TGTGCCAGCAGCTTAGCAAAGAACACTGAAGCTTTCTTT